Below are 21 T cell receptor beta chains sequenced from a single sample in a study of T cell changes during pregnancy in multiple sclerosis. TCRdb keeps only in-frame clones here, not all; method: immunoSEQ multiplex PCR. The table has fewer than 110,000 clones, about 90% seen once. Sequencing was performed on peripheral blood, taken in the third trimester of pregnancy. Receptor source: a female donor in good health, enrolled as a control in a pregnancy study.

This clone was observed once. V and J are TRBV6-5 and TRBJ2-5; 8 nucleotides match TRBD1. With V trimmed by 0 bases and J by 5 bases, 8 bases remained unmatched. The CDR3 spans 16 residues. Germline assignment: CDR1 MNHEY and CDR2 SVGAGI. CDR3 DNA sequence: TGTGCCAGCAGTTACTCGGGGACAGGCACCCTTGAGACCCAGTACTTC. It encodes CASSYSGTGTLETQYF.

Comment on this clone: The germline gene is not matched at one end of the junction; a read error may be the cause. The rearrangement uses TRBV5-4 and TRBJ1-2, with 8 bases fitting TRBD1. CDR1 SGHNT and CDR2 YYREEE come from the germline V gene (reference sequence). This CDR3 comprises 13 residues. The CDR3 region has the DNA TGTGTCAGCAGCTTCGGACAGGGCTATGGCTACACCTTC. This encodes CVSSFGQGYGYTF. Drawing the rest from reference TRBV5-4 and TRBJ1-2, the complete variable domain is ETGVTQSPTHLIKTRGQQVTLRCSSQSGHNTVSWYQQALGQGPQFIFQYYREEENGRGNFPPRFSGLQFPNYSSELNVNALELDDSALYLCVSSFGQGYGYTFGSGTRLTVV.

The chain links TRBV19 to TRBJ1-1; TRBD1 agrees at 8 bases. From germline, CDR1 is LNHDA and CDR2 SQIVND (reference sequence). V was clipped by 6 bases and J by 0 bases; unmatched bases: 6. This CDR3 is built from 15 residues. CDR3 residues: CASRPTGAMNTEAFF. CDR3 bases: TGTGCCAGTAGGCCGACAGGGGCCATGAACACTGAAGCTTTCTTT.

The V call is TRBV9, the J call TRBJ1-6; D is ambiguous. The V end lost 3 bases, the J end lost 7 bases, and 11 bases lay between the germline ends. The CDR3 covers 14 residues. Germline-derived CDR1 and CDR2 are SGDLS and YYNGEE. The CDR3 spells CASSERGQNSPLHF. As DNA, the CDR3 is TGTGCCAGCAGCGAGAGAGGCCAAAATTCACCCCTCCACTTT.

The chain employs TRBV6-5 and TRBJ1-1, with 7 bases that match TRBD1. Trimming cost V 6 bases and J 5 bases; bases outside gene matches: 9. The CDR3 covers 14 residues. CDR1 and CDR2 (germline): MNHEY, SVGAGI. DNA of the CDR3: TGTGCCAGCAGGAACAGGGGAATCGGAACTGAAGCTTTCTTT. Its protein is CASRNRGIGTEAFF.

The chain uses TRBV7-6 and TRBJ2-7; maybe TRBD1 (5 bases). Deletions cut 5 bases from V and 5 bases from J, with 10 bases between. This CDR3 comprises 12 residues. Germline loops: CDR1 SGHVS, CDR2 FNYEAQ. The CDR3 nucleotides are TGTGCCAGCAGCCCCACAGGTCACGAGCAGTACTTC. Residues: CASSPTGHEQYF.

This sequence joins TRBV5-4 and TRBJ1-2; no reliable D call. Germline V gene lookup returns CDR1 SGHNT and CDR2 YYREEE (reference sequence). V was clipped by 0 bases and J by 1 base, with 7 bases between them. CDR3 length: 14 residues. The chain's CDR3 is CASSLAGINYGYTF. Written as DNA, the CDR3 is TGTGCCAGCAGCTTGGCAGGAATTAACTATGGCTACACCTTC.

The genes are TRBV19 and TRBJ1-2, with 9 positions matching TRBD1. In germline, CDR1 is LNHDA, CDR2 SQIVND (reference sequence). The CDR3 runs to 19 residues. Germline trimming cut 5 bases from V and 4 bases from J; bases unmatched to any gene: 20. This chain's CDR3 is CASSHPQGQGKRNSYGYTF. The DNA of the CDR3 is TGTGCCAGTAGTCATCCCCAGGGACAGGGAAAACGGAATAGCTATGGCTACACCTTC.

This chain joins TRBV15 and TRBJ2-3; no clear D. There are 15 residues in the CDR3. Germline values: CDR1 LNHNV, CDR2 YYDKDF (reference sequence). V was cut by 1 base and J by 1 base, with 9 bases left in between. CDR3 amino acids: CATSRVESGTDTQYF. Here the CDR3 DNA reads TGTGCCACCAGCAGAGTTGAGTCTGGCACAGATACGCAGTATTTT.

CDR3 in DNA: TGCGCCAGCAGCCCCGTAGCGAGCCTAGAGATAGCGCAGTATTTT. Its translation is CASSPVASLEIAQYF. The J gene is TRBJ2-3, the V gene TRBV5-1, with a tentative D call TRBD2 (5 bases). V was trimmed by 4 bases and J by 10 bases, leaving 22 bases between them. CDR1 and CDR2 from the germline V gene are SGHRS and YFSETQ. The CDR3 has 15 residues. Based on the CDR3 plus reference TRBV5-1 and TRBJ2-3, the full variable domain is KAGVTQTPRYLIKTRGQQVTLSCSPISGHRSVSWYQQTPGQGLQFLFEYFSETQRNKGNFPGRFSGRQFSNSRSEMNVSTLELGDSALYLCASSPVASLEIAQYFGPGTRLTVL.

Here the CDR3 reads CASSHDTEAFF. CDR3 coding DNA: TGCGCCAGCAGCCACGACACTGAAGCTTTCTTT. The V call is TRBV4-1, the J call TRBJ1-1; D remains ambiguous. The CDR3 covers 11 residues. V was clipped by 3 bases and J by 3 bases, with 2 bases between them. Germline loops: CDR1 MGHRA, CDR2 YSYEKL.

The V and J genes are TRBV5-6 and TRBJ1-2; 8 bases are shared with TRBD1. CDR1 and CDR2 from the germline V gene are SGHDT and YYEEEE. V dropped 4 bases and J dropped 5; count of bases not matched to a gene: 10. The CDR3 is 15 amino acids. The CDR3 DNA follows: TGTGCCAGCAGCCCGACAGGGGCGCCTACTTATGGCTACACCTTC. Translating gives CASSPTGAPTYGYTF.

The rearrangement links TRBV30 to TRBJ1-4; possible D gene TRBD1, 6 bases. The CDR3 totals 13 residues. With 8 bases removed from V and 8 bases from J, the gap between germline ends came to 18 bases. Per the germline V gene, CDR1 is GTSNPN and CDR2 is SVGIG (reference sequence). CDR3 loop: CAILRGGKEKLFF. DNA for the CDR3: TGTGCCATACTTAGGGGGGGAAAAGAAAAACTGTTTTTT.

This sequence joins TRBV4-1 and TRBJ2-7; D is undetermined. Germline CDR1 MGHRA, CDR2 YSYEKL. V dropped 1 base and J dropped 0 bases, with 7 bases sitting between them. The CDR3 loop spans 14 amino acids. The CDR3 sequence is CASSQGTASYEQYF. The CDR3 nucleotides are TGCGCCAGCAGCCAAGGTACAGCCTCCTACGAGCAGTACTTC.

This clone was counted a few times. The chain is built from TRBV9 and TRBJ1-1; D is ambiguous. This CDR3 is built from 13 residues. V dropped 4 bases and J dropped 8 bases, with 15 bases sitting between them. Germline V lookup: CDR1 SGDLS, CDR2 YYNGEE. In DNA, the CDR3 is TGTGCCAGCAGCCCCGAAACCGAGACAGAAGCTTTCTTT. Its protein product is CASSPETETEAFF.

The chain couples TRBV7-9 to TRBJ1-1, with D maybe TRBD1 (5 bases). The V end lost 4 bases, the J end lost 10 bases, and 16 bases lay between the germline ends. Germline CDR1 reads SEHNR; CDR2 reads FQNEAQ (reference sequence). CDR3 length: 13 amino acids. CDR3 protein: CASSSDSPSGAFF. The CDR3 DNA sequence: TGTGCCAGCAGCTCCGACAGCCCCTCGGGAGCTTTCTTT. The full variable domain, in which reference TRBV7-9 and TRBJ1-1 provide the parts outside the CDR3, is DTGVSQNPRHKITKRGQNVTFRCDPISEHNRLYWYRQTLGQGPEFLTYFQNEAQLEKSRLLSDRFSAERPKGSFSTLEIQRTEQGDSAMYLCASSSDSPSGAFFGQGTRLTVV.

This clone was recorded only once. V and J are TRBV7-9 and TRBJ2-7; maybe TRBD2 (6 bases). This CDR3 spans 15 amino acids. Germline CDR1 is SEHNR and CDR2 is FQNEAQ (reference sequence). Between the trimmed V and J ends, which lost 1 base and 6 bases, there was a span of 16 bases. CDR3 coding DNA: TGTGCCAGCAGCTTAGGAGCCTCCCAGGGAGGCGAGCAGTACTTC. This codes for CASSLGASQGGEQYF. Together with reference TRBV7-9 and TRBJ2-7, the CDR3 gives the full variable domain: DTGVSQNPRHKITKRGQNVTFRCDPISEHNRLYWYRQTLGQGPEFLTYFQNEAQLEKSRLLSDRFSAERPKGSFSTLEIQRTEQGDSAMYLCASSLGASQGGEQYFGPGTRLTVT.

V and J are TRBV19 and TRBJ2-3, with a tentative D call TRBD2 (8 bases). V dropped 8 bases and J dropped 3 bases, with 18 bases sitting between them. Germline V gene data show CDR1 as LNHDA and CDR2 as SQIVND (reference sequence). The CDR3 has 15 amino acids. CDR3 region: CASVGRGQGTDTQYF. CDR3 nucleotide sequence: TGTGCCAGTGTCGGGAGGGGGCAAGGAACAGATACGCAGTATTTT.

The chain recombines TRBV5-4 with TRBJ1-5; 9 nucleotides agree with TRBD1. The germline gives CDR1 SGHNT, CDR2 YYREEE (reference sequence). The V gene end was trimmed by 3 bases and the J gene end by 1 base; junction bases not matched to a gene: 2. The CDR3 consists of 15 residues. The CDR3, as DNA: TGTGCCAGCAGCTCGGACAGGGGAAGCAATCAGCCCCAGCATTTT. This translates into CASSSDRGSNQPQHF.

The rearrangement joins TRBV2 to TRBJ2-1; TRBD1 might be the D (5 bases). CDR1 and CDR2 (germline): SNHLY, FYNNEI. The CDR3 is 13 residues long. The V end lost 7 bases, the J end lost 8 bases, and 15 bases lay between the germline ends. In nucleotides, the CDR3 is TGTGCCAGCATCTGGGGCCCGTCGGATGAGCAGTTCTTC. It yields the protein CASIWGPSDEQFF.

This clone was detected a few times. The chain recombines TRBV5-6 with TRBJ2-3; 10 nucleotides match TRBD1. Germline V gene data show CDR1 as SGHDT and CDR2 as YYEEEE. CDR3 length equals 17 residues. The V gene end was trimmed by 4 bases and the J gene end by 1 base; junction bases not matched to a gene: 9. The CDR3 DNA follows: TGTGCCAGCAGCCACGAGTACGGACAGGGGGGCACAGATACGCAGTATTTT. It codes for CASSHEYGQGGTDTQYF.